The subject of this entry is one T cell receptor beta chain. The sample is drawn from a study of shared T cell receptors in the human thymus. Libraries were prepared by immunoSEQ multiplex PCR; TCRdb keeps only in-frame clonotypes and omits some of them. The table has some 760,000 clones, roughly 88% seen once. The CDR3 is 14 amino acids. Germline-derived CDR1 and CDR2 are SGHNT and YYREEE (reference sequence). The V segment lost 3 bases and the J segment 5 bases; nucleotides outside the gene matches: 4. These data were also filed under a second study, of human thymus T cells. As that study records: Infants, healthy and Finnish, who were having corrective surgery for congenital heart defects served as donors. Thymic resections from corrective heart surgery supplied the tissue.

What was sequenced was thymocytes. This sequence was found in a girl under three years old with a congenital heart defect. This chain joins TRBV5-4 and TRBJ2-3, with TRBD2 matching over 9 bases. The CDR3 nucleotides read TGTGCCAGCAGCTCGCTAGCGGGGTTAGATACGCAGTATTTT. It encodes CASSSLAGLDTQYF. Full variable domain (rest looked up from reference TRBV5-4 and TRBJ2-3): ETGVTQSPTHLIKTRGQQVTLRCSSQSGHNTVSWYQQALGQGPQFIFQYYREEENGRGNFPPRFSGLQFPNYSSELNVNALELDDSALYLCASSSLAGLDTQYFGPGTRLTVL.